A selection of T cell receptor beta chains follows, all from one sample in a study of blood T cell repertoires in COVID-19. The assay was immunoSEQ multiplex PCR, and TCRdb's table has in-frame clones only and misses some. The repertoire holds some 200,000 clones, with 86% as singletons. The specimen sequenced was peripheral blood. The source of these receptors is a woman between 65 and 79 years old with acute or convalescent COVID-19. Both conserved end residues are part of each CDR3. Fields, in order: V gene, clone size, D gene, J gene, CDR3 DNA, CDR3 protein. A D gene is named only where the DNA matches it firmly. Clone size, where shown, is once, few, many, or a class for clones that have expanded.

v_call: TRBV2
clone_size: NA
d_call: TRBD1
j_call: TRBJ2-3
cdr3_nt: TGTGCCAGCAGTATAGGACAGGGAATAGATACGCAGTATTTT
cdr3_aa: CASSIGQGIDTQYF

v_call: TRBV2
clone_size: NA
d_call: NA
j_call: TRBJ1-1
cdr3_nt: TGTGCCAATAGGGGACAAGAGAACACTGAAGCTTTCTTT
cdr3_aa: CANRGQENTEAFF

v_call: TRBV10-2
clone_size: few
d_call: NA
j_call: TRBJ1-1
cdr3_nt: TGCGCCAGCAGTGAGTCGATTGGTGGCCCTGAGGCCGAGGCTTTCTTT
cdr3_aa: CASSESIGGPEAEAFF

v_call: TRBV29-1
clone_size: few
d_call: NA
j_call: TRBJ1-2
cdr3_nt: TGCAGCGTCGAGAAGAACTATGGCTACACCTTC
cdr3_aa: CSVEKNYGYTF

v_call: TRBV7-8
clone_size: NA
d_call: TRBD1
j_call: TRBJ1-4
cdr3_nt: TGTGCCAGCAGCGCTTCCGGGACAGGGCGAGAAAAACTGTTTTTT
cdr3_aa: CASSASGTGREKLFF

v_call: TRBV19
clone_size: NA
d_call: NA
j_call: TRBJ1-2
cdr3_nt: TGTGCCAGTAGTATAGACATTCGACGGACTACCTATGGCTACACCTTC
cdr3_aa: CASSIDIRRTTYGYTF

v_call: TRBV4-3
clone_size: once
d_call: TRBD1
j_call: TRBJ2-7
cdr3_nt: TGCGCCAGCAGCACCCGGACAGGATATTACGAGCAGTACTTC
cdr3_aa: CASSTRTGYYEQYF

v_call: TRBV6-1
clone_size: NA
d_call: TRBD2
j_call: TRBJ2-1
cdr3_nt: TGTGCCAGCAGTGAAAGACTAGCGGGGAACAATGAGCAGTTCTTC
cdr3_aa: CASSERLAGNNEQFF

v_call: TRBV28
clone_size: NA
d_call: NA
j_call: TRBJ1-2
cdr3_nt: TGTGCCAGCAGGGATAAGGGGGGGGCCCGCTATGGCTACACCTTC
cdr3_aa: CASRDKGGARYGYTF

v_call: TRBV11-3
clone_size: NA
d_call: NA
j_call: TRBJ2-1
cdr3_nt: TGTGCCAGCAGTTCCTCGGGGGTGCAGTTCTTC
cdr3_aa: CASSSSGVQFF

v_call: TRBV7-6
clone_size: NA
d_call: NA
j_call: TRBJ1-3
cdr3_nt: TGTGCCAGCAGCTCCAAAAGCGGGTTTCTCTCTGGAAACACCATATATTTT
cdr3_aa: CASSSKSGFLSGNTIYF

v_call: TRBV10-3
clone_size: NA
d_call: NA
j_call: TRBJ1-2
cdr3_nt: TGTGCCACCGGCACCTCGGAGGCTAACTATGGCTACACCTTC
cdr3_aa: CATGTSEANYGYTF

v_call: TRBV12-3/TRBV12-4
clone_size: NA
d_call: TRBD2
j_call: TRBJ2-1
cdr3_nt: TGTGCCAGCAGTTTTCTAGCGGGTGAGCAGTTCTTC
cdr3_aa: CASSFLAGEQFF

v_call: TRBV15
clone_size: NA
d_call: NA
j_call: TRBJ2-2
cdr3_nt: TGTGCCACCAGGATAGGGGGAAACACCGGGGAGCTGTTTTTT
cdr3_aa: CATRIGGNTGELFF

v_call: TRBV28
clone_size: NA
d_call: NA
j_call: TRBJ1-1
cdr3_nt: TGTGCCAGCGGACTGCTTCGACAGGCCGGTGAAGCTTTCTTT
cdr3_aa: CASGLLRQAGEAFF

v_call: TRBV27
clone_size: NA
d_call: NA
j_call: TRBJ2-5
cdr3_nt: TGTGCCAGCAGTTTAAGGGGTAAAGAGACCCAGTACTTC
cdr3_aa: CASSLRGKETQYF

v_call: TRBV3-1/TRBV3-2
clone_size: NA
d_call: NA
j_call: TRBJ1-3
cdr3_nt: TGTGCCAGCAGCCAAGAAAGGGGACTCGGCTTTGAATCGGTAAACACCATATATTTT
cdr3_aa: CASSQERGLGFESVNTIYF

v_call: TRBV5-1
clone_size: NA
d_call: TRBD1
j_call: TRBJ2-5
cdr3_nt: TGCGCCAGCAGCACCGCGGGACAGGGCGAGACCCAGTACTTC
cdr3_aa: CASSTAGQGETQYF

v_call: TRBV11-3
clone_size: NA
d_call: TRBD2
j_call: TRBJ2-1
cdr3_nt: TGTGCCAGCACCCAGGGAGGGACTGAGCAGTTCTTC
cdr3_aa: CASTQGGTEQFF

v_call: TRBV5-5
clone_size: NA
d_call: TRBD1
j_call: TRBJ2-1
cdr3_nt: TGTGCCAGCAGCCTGGATGGGACAGCCTACAATGAGCAGTTCTTC
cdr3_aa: CASSLDGTAYNEQFF

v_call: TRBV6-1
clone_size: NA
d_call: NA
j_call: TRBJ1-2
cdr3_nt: TGTGCCAGCAGCGAAGGACAGAGGCTTAACTATGGCTACACCTTC
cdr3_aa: CASSEGQRLNYGYTF

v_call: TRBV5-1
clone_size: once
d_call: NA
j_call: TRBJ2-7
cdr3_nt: TGCGCCAGCAGCTTGGACTACCCCTCCTACGAGCAGTACTTC
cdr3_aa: CASSLDYPSYEQYF

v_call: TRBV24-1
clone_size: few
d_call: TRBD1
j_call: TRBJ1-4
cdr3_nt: TGTGCCACCAGTGATTTTAGTTTAACTGGACAGGGGAGTGAAAAACTGTTTTTT
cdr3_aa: CATSDFSLTGQGSEKLFF

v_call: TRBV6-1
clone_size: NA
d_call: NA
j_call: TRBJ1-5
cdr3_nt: TGTGCCAGCAGTGAATCGTTCCACAGGGCCGGCAATCAGCCCCAGCATTTT
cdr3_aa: CASSESFHRAGNQPQHF

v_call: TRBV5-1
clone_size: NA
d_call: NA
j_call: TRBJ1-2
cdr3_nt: TGCGCCAGCAGCTTGGATGTTCTAGCTAACTATGGCTACACCTTC
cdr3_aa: CASSLDVLANYGYTF

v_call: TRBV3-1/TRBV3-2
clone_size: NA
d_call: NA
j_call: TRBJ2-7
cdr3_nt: TGTGCCAGCAGCTATAGAGCCTCCTACGAGCAGTACTTC
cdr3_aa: CASSYRASYEQYF

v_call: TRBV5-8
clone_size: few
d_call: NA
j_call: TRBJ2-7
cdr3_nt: TGTGCCAGCAGCTTGCAGGACTCCTACGAGCAGTACTTC
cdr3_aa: CASSLQDSYEQYF

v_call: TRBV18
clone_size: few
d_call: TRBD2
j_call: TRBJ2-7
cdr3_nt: TGTGCCAGCTCACCACTGGGAGGGGTGGACGAGCAGTACTTC
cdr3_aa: CASSPLGGVDEQYF

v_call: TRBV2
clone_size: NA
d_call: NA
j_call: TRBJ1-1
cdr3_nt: TGTGCCAGCAGGGGTCGGGACACTGAAGCTTTCTTT
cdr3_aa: CASRGRDTEAFF

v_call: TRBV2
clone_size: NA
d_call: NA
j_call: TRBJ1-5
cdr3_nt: TGTGCCAGCAGTGTCTGGGGCAGGGGAGGCAATCAGCCCCAGCATTTT
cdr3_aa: CASSVWGRGGNQPQHF

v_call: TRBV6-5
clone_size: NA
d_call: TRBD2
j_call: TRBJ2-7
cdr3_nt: TGTGCCAGCAGGAGGACTAGGAGGGACTACGAGCAGTACTTC
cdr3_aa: CASRRTRRDYEQYF

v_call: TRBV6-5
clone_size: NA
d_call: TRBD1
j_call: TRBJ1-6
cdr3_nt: TGTGCCAGTTGGAGACAGGGAGGCTCACCCCTCCACTTT
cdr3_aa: CASWRQGGSPLHF

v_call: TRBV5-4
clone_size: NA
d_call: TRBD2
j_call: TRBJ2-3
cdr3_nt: TGTGCCAGCGAGATAGCGGGGGCCGGAGATACGCAGTATTTT
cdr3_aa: CASEIAGAGDTQYF

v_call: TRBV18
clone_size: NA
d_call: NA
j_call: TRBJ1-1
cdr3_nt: TGTGCCAGCTCACTCTGGGATACAGGGTCCACTGAAGCTTTCTTT
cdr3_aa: CASSLWDTGSTEAFF